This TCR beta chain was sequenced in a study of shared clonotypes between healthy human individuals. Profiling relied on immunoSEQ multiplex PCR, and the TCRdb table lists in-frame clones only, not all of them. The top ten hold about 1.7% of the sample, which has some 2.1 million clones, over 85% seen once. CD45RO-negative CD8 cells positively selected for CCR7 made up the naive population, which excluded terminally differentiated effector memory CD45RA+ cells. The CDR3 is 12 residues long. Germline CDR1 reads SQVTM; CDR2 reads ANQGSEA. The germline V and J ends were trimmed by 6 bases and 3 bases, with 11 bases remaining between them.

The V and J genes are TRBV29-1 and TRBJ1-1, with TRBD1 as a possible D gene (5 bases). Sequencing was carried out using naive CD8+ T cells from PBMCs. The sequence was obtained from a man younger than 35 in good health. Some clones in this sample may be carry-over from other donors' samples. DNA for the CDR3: TGCAGCGTCGATCTAGGGGACACTGAAGCTTTCTTT. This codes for CSVDLGDTEAFF.